A single count supports the clone carrying this TCR beta chain. V shed 4 bases and J shed 6 bases, with 10 bases lying between them. The CDR3 covers 13 residues. Germline assignment: CDR1 GTSNPN and CDR2 SVGIG (reference sequence). This sample is drawn from a study of blood T cell repertoires in COVID-19. Clones were sequenced by immunoSEQ multiplex PCR, and TCRdb holds only the in-frame ones, with some missing. This sample carries under 200,000 clones, approximately 91% of them seen once, and the ten largest clones take roughly 0.56%. J is TRBJ1-6 and V is TRBV30, with D tentatively TRBD1 (5 bases). This receptor was taken from a man between 50 and 59 years old with acute or convalescent COVID-19. Sequenced material: peripheral blood. CDR3 nucleotides: TGTGCCTGGACAGGGTTCGGTAATTCACCCCTCCACTTT. Amino acid sequence: CAWTGFGNSPLHF.